This T cell receptor (beta chain) emerged from a study of blood T cell repertoires in COVID-19. The CDR3 consists of 16 residues. Per germline, CDR1 SGDLS and CDR2 YYNGEE. The V gene end was trimmed by 0 bases and the J gene end by 0 bases; junction bases not matched to a gene: 3. Per the original data handling: From reference gene primer amplification, estimates of nucleated cell counts were derived. Assay: immunoSEQ multiplex PCR; the TCRdb copy retains only in-frame clones and omits some. V and J calls and clone size are as listed in that table; D and trimming were resolved from the DNA. This table holds 130,000 to 150,000 clones, approximately 80% found once.

The chain joins TRBV9 to TRBJ2-1; 7 bases are a match to TRBD2. Sequencing used peripheral blood. The TCR comes from a man aged 55 to 70 with active or convalescent COVID-19. CDR3 region: CASSVVGGGSYNEQFF. CDR3 sequence (DNA): TGTGCCAGCAGCGTAGTGGGCGGGGGCTCCTACAATGAGCAGTTCTTC.